This TCR beta chain was identified during a study of blood T cells in healthy people across ages. A J-beta primer mix and a sample-barcoded 5' primer were used in a second PCR of about 6 to 12 cycles. TCRdb recomputed calls from the 5' RACE reads with MiXCR, one row per CDR3 protein. The sample contains approximately 800,000 distinct CDR3 sequences, roughly 64% of which appear only once. Study-wide points: TCR beta diversity, measured per million T cells, fell in a roughly linear way with age. The unsorted PBMCs prevented any conclusive comparison of naive versus antigen-experienced cells.

Regarding this clonotype: Its antigen is currently unknown.

Losses at the gene ends were 5 bases for V and 4 bases for J; bases not matched to a gene: 10. CDR3 length equals 15 residues. Germline lookup yields CDR1 MNHEY and CDR2 SVGAGI. The chain carries TRBV6-5 and TRBJ2-7, with 8 bases matching TRBD2. Sequencing was carried out using blood. This clonotype was sampled from a man younger than 40 in good health. The CDR3 bases are TGTGCCAGCAGTACCGGACTAGCTCGCTCGTACGAGCAGTACTTC. Translated: CASSTGLARSYEQYF.